This T cell receptor (beta chain) came from a study of T cell responses to AZD1222 COVID-19 vaccine. Overall study findings and caveats: A mostly white British donor set with more females was recruited, and clonal diversity was possibly underestimated. Baseline testing showed seropositivity in only a handful of AZD1222 recipients.

On this clone itself: Its antigen is unknown.

This CDR3 has 12 amino acids. The germline V and J ends were trimmed by 6 bases and 10 bases, with 13 bases remaining between them. CDR1 is MNHEY, CDR2 SVGEGT, per germline. Here immunoSEQ multiplex PCR was the method, and the copy in TCRdb shows in-frame clones only, minus some. The sample has approximately 150,000 clones; 70% to 90% are singletons. The sample in question was peripheral blood, obtained 28 days after the second dose of the MenACWY control vaccine. This chain links TRBV6-2 or TRBV6-3 with TRBJ1-5; tentatively, D is TRBD1 (5 bases). This TCR came from an adult who received the MenACWY meningococcal vaccine as a control. DNA for the CDR3: TGTGCCAGCAGCCCCAGGGACTTCCCCCAGCATTTT. This encodes CASSPRDFPQHF.